This paragraph reports one T cell receptor beta chain. As yet, its antigen is unknown. This entry comes from a study of Ad26.COV2.S vaccination and SARS-CoV-2 variants. Findings of the study overall: Comparable non-spike TCR breadth was observed in vaccine and placebo recipients. Researchers cautioned that TCR breadth and depth analyses may have underestimated total T cell responses.

V was pared by 5 bases and J by 7 bases, with 7 bases of the junction left unmatched. The CDR3 sequence is 14 residues long. Looked up from germline, CDR1 is WNHNN and CDR2 is SYGVQD (reference sequence). Using immunoSEQ multiplex PCR, the repertoire was profiled, and TCRdb retains in-frame clones only, with some absent. Among around 300,000 clones, about 90% were seen once, and the ten largest hold 5.5%. Treatment specified: 15 to 20 received Ad26.COV2.S at low or high dose, single or two shots; roughly five received placebo; per-sample allocation not given. Following the first vaccine or placebo injection, samples were taken on day 63. What was given as vaccine was an Ad26 vector encoding Wuhan-strain SARS-CoV-2 spike.

The receptor comes from a person aged 18-65 years who received the Ad26.COV2.S COVID-19 vaccine or a placebo. This sequence joins TRBV10-1 and TRBJ2-1; 8 nucleotides align to TRBD1. This sample comprised peripheral blood, obtained in a trial of Ad26.COV2.S vaccine versus placebo. CDR3 DNA: TGCGCCAGCAGTAGACAGGGGAGGCAAAATGAGCAGTTCTTC. This codes for CASSRQGRQNEQFF.